Below are 10 T cell receptor beta chains sequenced from a single sample in a study of blood T cell repertoires in COVID-19. Libraries were prepared by immunoSEQ multiplex PCR; TCRdb keeps only in-frame clonotypes and omits some of them. The sample consists of 350,000 to 550,000 clones, 75% to 90% of them appearing once. Sequencing was performed on peripheral blood. The receptor set was obtained from a woman under 40 with acute or convalescent COVID-19.

CDR3 nucleotide sequence: TGTGCCAGTAGTGGAGTTACTACGGGACAGGGTTCCGGGGAGCTGTTTTTT. Its translation: CASSGVTTGQGSGELFF. The chain uses TRBV19 and TRBJ2-2, with TRBD1 identical over 9 bases. Germline values: CDR1 LNHDA, CDR2 SQIVND (reference sequence). The CDR3 length is 17 residues. J was trimmed by 6 bases and V by 5 bases; bases with no gene match: 13. The entire variable domain, with the rest obtained from reference TRBV19 and TRBJ2-2, is as follows: DGGITQSPKYLFRKEGQNVTLSCEQNLNHDAMYWYRQDPGQGLRLIYYSQIVNDFQKGDIAEGYSVSREKKESFPLTVTSAQKNPTAFYLCASSGVTTGQGSGELFFGEGSRLTVL.

This chain links TRBV6-1 with TRBJ1-5; a weak D match, TRBD1 (6 bases). This CDR3 region has 19 residues. CDR1 and CDR2 from the germline V gene are MNHNS and SASEGT. The germline V and J ends were trimmed by 2 bases and 0 bases, with 20 bases remaining between them. The CDR3 loop reads CASSELWAAGGYSNQPQHF. CDR3 bases: TGTGCCAGCAGTGAACTGTGGGCCGCGGGGGGCTATAGCAATCAGCCCCAGCATTTT.

Notes on this clone: Other nucleotide sequences in the sample specify the same CDR3. The chain recombines TRBV7-6 with TRBJ2-7; D not certain. CDR1 SGHVS and CDR2 FNYEAQ come from the germline V gene. The CDR3 has 14 amino acids. The V gene lost 1 base and the J gene lost 0 bases, with 7 bases spanning the gap. The CDR3 loop is CASSLGSGSYEQYF. The CDR3 DNA is TGTGCCAGCAGCTTAGGCAGTGGCTCCTACGAGCAGTACTTC. The variable domain in full, with the rest retrieved from reference TRBV7-6 and TRBJ2-7, is GAGVSQSPRYKVTKRGQDVALRCDPISGHVSLYWYRQALGQGPEFLTYFNYEAQQDKSGLPNDRFSAERPEGSISTLTIQRTEQRDSAMYRCASSLGSGSYEQYFGPGTRLTVT.

The V and J genes are TRBV7-8 and TRBJ1-6, with 8 bases matching TRBD1. J was trimmed by 7 bases and V by 6 bases; bases with no gene match: 5. This CDR3 is built from 14 residues. Germline CDR1 reads SGHVS; CDR2 reads FQNEAQ. This chain's CDR3 is CASRVRDRNSPLHF. CDR3 in DNA: TGTGCCAGCAGAGTCCGGGACAGGAATTCACCCCTCCACTTT.

The J gene is TRBJ2-5, the V gene TRBV29-1; maybe TRBD1 (6 bases). The V gene's germline CDR1 is SQVTM and CDR2 ANQGSEA. The ends were cut back, 5 bases at V and 4 bases at J, with 17 bases in the middle. The CDR3 covers 14 residues. The CDR3 DNA is TGCAGCGTTTTTTGGTCGGACAGTGGAGAGACCCAGTACTTC. Residues: CSVFWSDSGETQYF.

The chain links TRBV21-1 to TRBJ2-5; the D call in the table, TRBD2, was not verified against the DNA. TRBV21-1 is deemed a pseudogene. CDR3 size: 18 residues. The CDR3 nucleotides are TGTGCCAGCAGCATCTCGGGGGGTGTGGAAGGGGATCCGGAGACCCAGTACTTC. It yields the protein CASSISGGVEGDPETQYF.

The chain combines TRBV5-1 with TRBJ1-1; D is possibly TRBD1 (6 bases). The germline gives CDR1 SGHRS, CDR2 YFSETQ. V was trimmed by 5 bases and J by 3 bases, leaving 23 bases between them. The CDR3 contains 17 residues. This chain's CDR3 is CASSPAGDLTGHTEAFF. DNA for the CDR3: TGCGCCAGCAGTCCAGCAGGGGACCTCACGGGGCACACTGAAGCTTTCTTT. Drawing the rest from reference TRBV5-1 and TRBJ1-1, the complete variable domain is KAGVTQTPRYLIKTRGQQVTLSCSPISGHRSVSWYQQTPGQGLQFLFEYFSETQRNKGNFPGRFSGRQFSNSRSEMNVSTLELGDSALYLCASSPAGDLTGHTEAFFGQGTRLTVV.

This rearrangement joins TRBV30 to TRBJ2-3; the D gene is possibly TRBD2 (6 bases). V shed 2 bases and J shed 5 bases, with 11 bases lying between them. CDR1 is GTSNPN, CDR2 SVGIG, per germline (reference sequence). CDR3 size: 13 residues. The CDR3 sequence: CAWSSRGGDTQYF. DNA for the CDR3: TGTGCCTGGAGTTCCCGGGGAGGAGATACGCAGTATTTT.

The V and J genes are TRBV5-6 and TRBJ1-1; the D gene is possibly TRBD1 (6 bases). The germline V gene has CDR1 SGHDT and CDR2 YYEEEE. The CDR3 totals 15 residues. V was shortened by 1 base and J by 1 base, with 11 bases between the two germline ends. DNA for the CDR3: TGTGCCAGCAGCTTGAGTTGGACAGAGAACACTGAAGCTTTCTTT. This sequence encodes CASSLSWTENTEAFF.

This chain links TRBV15 with TRBJ2-7; tentatively, D is TRBD2 (6 bases). CDR1 and CDR2 from the germline V gene are LNHNV and YYDKDF (reference sequence). The germline V and J ends were trimmed by 5 bases and 3 bases, with 11 bases remaining between them. This CDR3 is 13 amino acids long. CDR3 sequence: CATSLVGGYEQYF. The CDR3 DNA sequence: TGTGCCACCAGCTTGGTGGGGGGCTACGAGCAGTACTTC.